This TCR beta chain is from a study of CD8 T cells in ankylosing spondylitis. Broader study findings: In synovial fluid and blood from reactive arthritis, some motif variants were previously reported. What appeared characteristic of ankylosing spondylitis blood was a TCR beta motif of several highly homologous variants. According to the report, clones linked to the disease were significantly enriched in matched synovial fluid samples taken from ankylosing spondylitis patients.

This clonotype has a count of ten or more. Its antigen is undetermined. V lost 0 bases and J lost 2; bases outside the gene matches: 4. CDR3 length: 15 residues. CDR1 is SGHTS, CDR2 YDEGEE, per germline. Each TCR beta library was made by quantitative 5'-RACE that incorporated molecular barcodes. TCRdb independently ran MiXCR on the 5' RACE reads; one entry per CDR3 protein. The sample shows around 330,000 distinct CDR3 sequences, around 10% of them seen only once. The rearrangement joins TRBV5-8 to TRBJ1-1, with 7 positions matching TRBD1. The sequenced sample was blood, either unsorted or a sorted T cell fraction (not recorded which). The receptor was isolated from a female donor with ankylosing spondylitis or in good health (not recorded which). The chain's CDR3 is CASSLGDRTNTEAFF. In DNA form, the CDR3 reads TGTGCCAGCAGCTTGGGGGACAGAACAAACACTGAAGCTTTCTTT.